The 5 T cell receptor beta chains given below trace back to one sample, sequenced in a study of CD8+ T cells in alopecia areata. Following extraction, RNA underwent reverse transcription to cDNA, which served as the sequencing template. The method was immunoSEQ multiplex PCR; TCRdb's version includes in-frame clones alone and lacks a portion of them. The data show about 160,000 clones, with 55% to 75% seen just once and around 0.9% held by the top ten. Treatment described: oral pan-JAK inhibitor, 5-10 mg twice daily. Sequences were derived from CD4+ T cells sorted from blood, sampled at week 4, from a patient treated with tofacitinib. All receptors come from a human donor with alopecia areata.

The chain joins TRBV30 to TRBJ2-7, with TRBD2 matching 13 bases. There are 16 residues in the CDR3. Germline values: CDR1 GTSNPN, CDR2 SVGIG (reference sequence). With V trimmed by 2 bases and J by 4 bases, 8 bases remained unmatched. In DNA, the CDR3 is TGTGCCTGGAGTCCGGGACTAGCGGGGCGGAATTACGAGCAGTACTTC. Amino acids: CAWSPGLAGRNYEQYF. Full variable domain (missing parts from reference TRBV30 and TRBJ2-7): SQTIHQWPATLVQPVGSPLSLECTVEGTSNPNLYWYRQAAGRGLQLLFYSVGIGQISSEVPQNLSASRPQDRQFILSSKKLLLSDSGFYLCAWSPGLAGRNYEQYFGPGTRLTVT.

This chain links TRBV7-2 with TRBJ2-3, with TRBD2 matching over 8 bases. V was clipped by 5 bases and J by 4 bases; unmatched bases: 14. This CDR3 spans 17 amino acids. Germline V lookup: CDR1 SGHTA, CDR2 FQGNSA. The chain's CDR3 is CASSRLLRRGVADTQYF. CDR3 bases: TGTGCCAGCAGCCGCCTCCTTCGGCGGGGGGTAGCAGATACGCAGTATTTT. Combining the CDR3 with reference TRBV7-2 and TRBJ2-3 gives the whole variable domain GAGVSQSPSNKVTEKGKDVELRCDPISGHTALYWYRQSLGQGLEFLIYFQGNSAPDKSGLPSDRFSAERTGGSVSTLTIQRTQQEDSAVYLCASSRLLRRGVADTQYFGPGTRLTVL.

This clone showed up just a few times. Written as DNA, the CDR3 is TGTGCCAGCAGCCGGACTAGCGGGGGCGGCACAGATACGCAGTATTTT. It specifies CASSRTSGGGTDTQYF. The rearrangement links TRBV7-3 to TRBJ2-3; TRBD2 matches 13 bases. Germline values: CDR1 SGHTA, CDR2 FQGTGA. The ends lost 5 bases at V and 1 base at J; junction bases unmatched: 3. This CDR3 region has 16 residues.

V gene TRBV2 combines with J gene TRBJ1-5; 8 bases agree with TRBD1. Germline values: CDR1 SNHLY, CDR2 FYNNEI. J was trimmed by 7 bases and V by 3 bases; bases with no gene match: 5. This CDR3 is built from 14 residues. The CDR3 nucleotides read TGTGCCAGCAGTGACAGGGGGCAACTACAGCCCCAGCATTTT. Translating it yields CASSDRGQLQPQHF.

This clone showed up just once. A clone one base away is much larger, so this may be a read error. This chain uses TRBV5-4 with TRBJ2-2; D unresolved. The V gene lost 4 bases and the J gene lost 0 bases, with 13 bases spanning the gap. Germline V gives CDR1 SGHNT, CDR2 YYREEE (reference sequence). This CDR3 is 16 amino acids long. The chain's CDR3 is CASSDWGKPNTGELFF. The CDR3 nucleotides read TGTGCCAGCAGCGATTGGGGTAAACCGAACACCGGGGAGCTGTTTTTT.